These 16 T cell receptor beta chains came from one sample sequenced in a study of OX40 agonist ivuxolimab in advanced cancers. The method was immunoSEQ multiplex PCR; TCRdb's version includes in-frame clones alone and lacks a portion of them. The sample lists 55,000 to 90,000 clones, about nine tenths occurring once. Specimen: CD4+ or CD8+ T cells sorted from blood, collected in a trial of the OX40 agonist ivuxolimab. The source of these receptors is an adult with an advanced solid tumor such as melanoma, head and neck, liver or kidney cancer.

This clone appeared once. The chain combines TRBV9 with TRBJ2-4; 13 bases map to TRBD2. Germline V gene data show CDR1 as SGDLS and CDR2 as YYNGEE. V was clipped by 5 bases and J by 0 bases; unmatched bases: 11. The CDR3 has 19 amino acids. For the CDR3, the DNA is TGTGCCAGCAGTGGGACCGGGACTAGCGGGGCTCTAGCCAAAAACATTCAGTACTTC. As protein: CASSGTGTSGALAKNIQYF.

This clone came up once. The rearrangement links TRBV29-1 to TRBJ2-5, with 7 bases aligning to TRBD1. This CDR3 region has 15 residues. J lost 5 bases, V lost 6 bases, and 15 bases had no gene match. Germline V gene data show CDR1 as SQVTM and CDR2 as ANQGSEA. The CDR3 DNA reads TGCAGCGTGCAACAGGGGAACTTCTTCGGGGAGACCCAGTACTTC. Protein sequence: CSVQQGNFFGETQYF. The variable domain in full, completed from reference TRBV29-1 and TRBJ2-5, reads SAVISQKPSRDICQRGTSLTIQCQVDSQVTMMFWYRQQPGQSLTLIATANQGSEATYESGFVIDKFPISRPNLTFSTLTVSNMSPEDSSIYLCSVQQGNFFGETQYFGPGTRLLVL.

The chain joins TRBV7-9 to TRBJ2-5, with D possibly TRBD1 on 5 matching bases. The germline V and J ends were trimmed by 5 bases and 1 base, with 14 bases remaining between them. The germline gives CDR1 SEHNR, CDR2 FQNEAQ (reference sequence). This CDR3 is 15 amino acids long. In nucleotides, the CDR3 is TGTGCCAGCAGCCCTTATCAGGGCGGCCAAGAGACCCAGTACTTC. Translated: CASSPYQGGQETQYF.

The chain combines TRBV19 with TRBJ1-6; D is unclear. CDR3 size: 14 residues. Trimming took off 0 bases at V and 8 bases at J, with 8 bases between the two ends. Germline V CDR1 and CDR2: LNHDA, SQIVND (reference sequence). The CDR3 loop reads CASSIEQTDSPLHF. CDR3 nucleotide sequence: TGTGCCAGTAGTATAGAACAGACGGATTCACCCCTCCACTTT.

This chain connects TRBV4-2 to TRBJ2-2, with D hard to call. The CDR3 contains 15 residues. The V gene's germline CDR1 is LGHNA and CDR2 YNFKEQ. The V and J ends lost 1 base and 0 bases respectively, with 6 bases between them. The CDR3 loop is CASSQGSTNTGELFF. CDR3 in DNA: TGTGCCAGCAGCCAAGGCAGTACGAACACCGGGGAGCTGTTTTTT.

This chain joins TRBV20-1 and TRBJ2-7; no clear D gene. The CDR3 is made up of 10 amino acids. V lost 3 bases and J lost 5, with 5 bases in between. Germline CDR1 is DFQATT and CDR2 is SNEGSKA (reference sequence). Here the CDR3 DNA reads TGCAGTGCTAGGATTAACGAGCAGTACTTC. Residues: CSARINEQYF.

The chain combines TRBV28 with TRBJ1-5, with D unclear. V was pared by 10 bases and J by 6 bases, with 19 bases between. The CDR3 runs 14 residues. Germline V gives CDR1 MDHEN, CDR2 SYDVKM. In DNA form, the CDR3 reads TGTGCCACCGAGTACTTGAGGGATCGTCAGCCCCAGCATTTT. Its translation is CATEYLRDRQPQHF.

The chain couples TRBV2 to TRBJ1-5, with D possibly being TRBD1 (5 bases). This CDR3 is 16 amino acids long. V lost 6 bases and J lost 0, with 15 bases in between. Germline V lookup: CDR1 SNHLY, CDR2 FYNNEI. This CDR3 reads CASRVDSWYSNQPQHF. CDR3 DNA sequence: TGTGCCAGCAGGGTAGACAGTTGGTATAGCAATCAGCCCCAGCATTTT. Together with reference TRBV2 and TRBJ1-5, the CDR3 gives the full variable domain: EPEVTQTPSHQVTQMGQEVILRCVPISNHLYFYWYRQILGQKVEFLVSFYNNEISEKSEIFDDQFSVERPDGSNFTLKIRSTKLEDSAMYFCASRVDSWYSNQPQHFGDGTRLSIL.

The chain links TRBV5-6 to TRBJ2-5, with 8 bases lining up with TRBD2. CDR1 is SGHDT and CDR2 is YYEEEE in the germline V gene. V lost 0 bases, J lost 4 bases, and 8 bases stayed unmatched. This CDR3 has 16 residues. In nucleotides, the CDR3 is TGTGCCAGCAGCTTGGCCGGGGGGGCAGAGAGAGAGACCCAGTACTTC. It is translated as CASSLAGGAERETQYF.

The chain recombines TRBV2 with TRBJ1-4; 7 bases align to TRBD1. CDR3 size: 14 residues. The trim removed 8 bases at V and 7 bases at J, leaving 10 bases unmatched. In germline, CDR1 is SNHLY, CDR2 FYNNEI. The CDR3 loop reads CASLLGAGGEKLFF. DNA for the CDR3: TGTGCCAGCCTCCTCGGGGCAGGGGGTGAAAAACTGTTTTTT.

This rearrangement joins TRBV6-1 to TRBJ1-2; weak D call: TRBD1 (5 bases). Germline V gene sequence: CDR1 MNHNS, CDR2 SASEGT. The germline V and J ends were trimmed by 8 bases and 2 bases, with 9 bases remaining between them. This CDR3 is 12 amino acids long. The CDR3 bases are TGTGCCAGCGGGACCCCAAACTATGGCTACACCTTC. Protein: CASGTPNYGYTF.

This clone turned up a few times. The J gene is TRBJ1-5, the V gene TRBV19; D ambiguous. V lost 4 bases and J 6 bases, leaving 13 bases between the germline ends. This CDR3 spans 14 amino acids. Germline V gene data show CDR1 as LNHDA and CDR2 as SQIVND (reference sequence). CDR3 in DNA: TGTGCCAGTAGTAGGCCGGGTCCAGGTCAGCCCCAGCATTTT. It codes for CASSRPGPGQPQHF.

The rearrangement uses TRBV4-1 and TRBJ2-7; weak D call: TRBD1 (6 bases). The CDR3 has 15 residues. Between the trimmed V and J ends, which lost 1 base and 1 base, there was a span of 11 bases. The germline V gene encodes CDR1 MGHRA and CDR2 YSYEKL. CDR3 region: CASSQVPGQSYEQYF. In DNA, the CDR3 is TGCGCCAGCAGCCAAGTCCCGGGACAATCCTACGAGCAGTACTTC.

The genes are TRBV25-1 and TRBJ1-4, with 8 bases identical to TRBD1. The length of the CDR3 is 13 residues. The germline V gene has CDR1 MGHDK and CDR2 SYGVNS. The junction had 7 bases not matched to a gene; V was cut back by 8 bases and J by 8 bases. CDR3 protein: CASADRAGEKLFF. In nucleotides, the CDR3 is TGTGCCAGCGCGGACAGGGCGGGAGAAAAACTGTTTTTT.

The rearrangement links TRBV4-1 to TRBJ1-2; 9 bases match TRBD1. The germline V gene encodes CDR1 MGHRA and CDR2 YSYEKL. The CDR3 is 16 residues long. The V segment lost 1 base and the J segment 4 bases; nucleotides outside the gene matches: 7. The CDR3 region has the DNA TGCGCCAGCAGCCAAGTTGGGACAGGGACCCTCTATGGCTACACCTTC. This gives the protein CASSQVGTGTLYGYTF.

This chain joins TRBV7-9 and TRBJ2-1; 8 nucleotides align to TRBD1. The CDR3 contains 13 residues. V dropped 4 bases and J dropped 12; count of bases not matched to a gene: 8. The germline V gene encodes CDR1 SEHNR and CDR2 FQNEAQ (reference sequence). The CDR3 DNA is TGTGCCAGCAGCTACGGACAGGGTAACCGGCAGTTCTTC. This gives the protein CASSYGQGNRQFF.